Described below is a single T cell receptor beta chain sequence and its context. The data are from a study of blood T cells in healthy people across ages. V gave up 4 bases and J gave up 4 bases; unmatched junction bases: 9. Looked up from germline, CDR1 is SGHKS and CDR2 is YYEKEE (reference sequence). This CDR3 is 15 amino acids long. Primed by a sample-barcoded 5' primer and a J-beta primer mix, a second PCR proceeded for about 6 to 12 cycles. One entry per CDR3 protein, called by TCRdb with MiXCR from the 5' RACE reads. There are about 900,000 distinct CDR3 sequences in the sample; under 80% occur only once, and about a quarter lies in the top ten. Investigators took ten milliliters of peripheral blood from every donor.

This TCR was sampled from a man aged 25 to 40 in good health. This chain joins TRBV5-5 and TRBJ2-7; 9 bases agree with TRBD2. Sequencing input: blood. The CDR3 protein is CASSARLAEPYEQYF. The CDR3 coding sequence is TGTGCCAGCAGCGCCCGACTAGCGGAGCCGTACGAGCAGTACTTC.